This T cell receptor (beta chain) was identified during a study of siplizumab effects on memory and regulatory T cells. Germline values: CDR1 SGHDT, CDR2 YYEEEE. This CDR3 comprises 13 residues. Deletions cut 0 bases from V and 4 bases from J, with 7 bases between. Libraries were prepared by immunoSEQ multiplex PCR; TCRdb keeps only in-frame clonotypes and omits some of them. Of approximately 68,000 clones listed, about 89% are singletons. Points on this clone: The antigen remains unidentified.

Overall study findings and caveats: Naive T cells, seemingly more diverse than memory cells, seemed major alloresponse contributors. The Treg-derived share of mappable alloreactive CD4+ clones averaged 68.8% with siplizumab and roughly 28% in controls. In siplizumab cultures, the suppressive function of proliferating Tregs remained unconfirmed. Roughly 75-96% of proliferating clones (CD4+ or CD8+) could not be assigned a naive or memory phenotype.

This chain links TRBV5-6 with TRBJ2-5; TRBD1 might be the D (5 bases). The TCR was taken from a human donor in good health. The sequencing input was CD8+ T cells sorted from blood. The CDR3 DNA reads TGTGCCAGCAGCTTGGGCAGGGTAGAGACCCAGTACTTC. Its translation is CASSLGRVETQYF.